This note documents a single T cell receptor beta chain sequence. The entry originates in a study of blood T cell repertoires in COVID-19. The assay was immunoSEQ multiplex PCR, and TCRdb's table has in-frame clones only and misses some. This table has 140,000 or so clones, 88% appearing once. Germline V CDR1 and CDR2: MNHEY, SMNVEV (reference sequence). Trimming shortened V by 3 bases and J by 7 bases, and 13 bases separated the two germline ends. The CDR3 has 15 amino acids. Sequencing used peripheral blood. This receptor was obtained from a man in his fifties or sixties with active or convalescent COVID-19. The chain links TRBV27 to TRBJ1-6; D might be TRBD1 (6 bases). The CDR3 loop is CASSFRRTANSPLHF. The CDR3 bases are TGTGCCAGCAGTTTCCGTCGGACAGCCAATTCACCCCTCCACTTT.